The 2 T cell receptor beta chains in this list originate from one sample, sequenced in a study of PD-1 blockade in classical Hodgkin lymphoma. TCRdb's copy holds only in-frame clones and misses some; the assay was immunoSEQ multiplex PCR. The table lists about 12,000 clones, 91% of them singletons. Relapse after autologous stem cell transplantation occurred in every patient, and brentuximab vedotin exposure varied. Source: peripheral blood mononuclear cells (PBMCs), taken at baseline. The receptors were sampled from a human donor with classical Hodgkin lymphoma.

V usage is TRBV6-1 and J usage is TRBJ1-5; D possibly corresponds to TRBD1 (5 bases). The CDR3 is 14 amino acids. V was cut by 6 bases and J by 0 bases, with 9 bases left in between. CDR1 is MNHNS and CDR2 is SASEGT in the germline V gene. CDR3 protein: CASRPTASNQPQHF. In nucleotides, the CDR3 is TGTGCCAGCAGGCCGACAGCTAGCAATCAGCCCCAGCATTTT.

The V gene is TRBV6-5, the J gene TRBJ1-1; D is uncertain. In germline, CDR1 is MNHEY, CDR2 SVGAGI. The CDR3 is made up of 14 amino acids. V was cut by 8 bases and J by 1 base, with 14 bases left in between. The CDR3 DNA follows: TGTGCCAGCTCCCCTGGGCGAGCGAACACTGAAGCTTTCTTT. Encoded protein: CASSPGRANTEAFF.